This note documents a single TCR beta chain sequence. It lacks a known antigen. Nothing much larger sits one base from this clone, and base qualities are not available. For sequencing of the TCRbeta CDR3 region, genomic DNA was extracted from the sorted cells. The immunoSEQ Assay was used for sequencing of TCRbeta CDR3 regions. TCRdb re-hosts the immuneACCESS table, in-frame sequences only. Its copies lack some clones; in the studies checked, an unresolved V gene accounts for under half of them, and the cause for the rest is not known. The sample records fewer than 65,000 clones, 70% to 90% of which are singletons. Approximately 0.32% of the sample comes from the top ten. This sample was included in a study of OX40 agonist ivuxolimab in advanced cancers. Background on the whole study: Ivuxolimab, which targeted the costimulatory receptor OX40 (CD134), was an agonistic, fully human IgG2 monoclonal antibody. Three dose-escalation patients achieved partial responses, one with hepatocellular carcinoma and two with cutaneous melanoma. Patients were allowed to have had prior anti-PD-1, anti-PD-L1 or anti-CTLA-4 therapy, and around 37% of the dose-escalation patients had previously received checkpoint inhibitors. Peripheral TCRbeta sequencing was intended to test whether TCR sequence diversity was altered and clonal T-cell expansion was caused by ivuxolimab. Of the roughly 52 dose-escalation patients, hepatocellular carcinoma was present in around 19, melanoma in some 15, renal cell carcinoma in 9 and head and neck cancer in 9. Intravenous ivuxolimab was administered to patients every 2 weeks at six dose levels: 0.01, 0.1, 0.3, 1.5, 3 and 10 mg/kg. The monotherapy dose-escalation portion (N of about 50 patients) of the phase I ivuxolimab trial is reported in the paper. In the dose-escalation cohort, 82.7% of patients were male, and the mean age was approximately 55 years, with a range of about 20 to 90. The paper's findings and limits, for the study overall: Clonal expansion of both CD4+ and CD8+ blood T cells was observed from baseline to week 6 at doses 0.1 to 3.0 mg/kg. After ivuxolimab, CD8+ T cells had more expanded clones than CD4+ T cells on average. The antigen specificity of the peripheral T cells that underwent clonal expansion was not determined. Low levels of normalized T-cell clonal expansion were also seen in some patients who did not respond. Partial responders in the 0.1-3.0 mg/kg groups had among the lowest normalized peripheral clonal expansion, especially among CD8+ T cells.

The trial excluded patients who had a history of autoimmune disease or were on systemic immunosuppression. Peripheral blood for TCR sequencing was drawn from every dose cohort at baseline, at cycle 4 day 1 and at cycle 7 day 1. The samples were taken from a phase I, first-in-human, multicenter, open-label dose-escalation trial of ivuxolimab. Adults with locally advanced or metastatic melanoma, renal cell, hepatocellular, or head and neck squamous cell carcinoma were enrolled in the trial. CD4+ and CD8+ T cells were sorted separately from peripheral blood before TCR sequencing. The germline V gene supplies CDR1 LGHNA and CDR2 YNFKEQ. Inclusive of the bounding cysteine and phenylalanine, the CDR3 is 11 residues long. Just CDR3 DNA is preserved here, 33 bases in frame from base 1. V is shortened by 8 bases, J by 0 bases, and the region joining them spans 5 bases.

The sequencing used CD4+ or CD8+ T cells sorted from blood, collected in a trial of the OX40 agonist ivuxolimab. The sequence joins TRBV4-2 to TRBJ2-7; the D gene is unclear. The clonotype was recovered from an adult with an advanced solid tumor such as melanoma, head and neck, liver or kidney cancer. The base sequence is TGTGCCAGCTCGAGCTCCTACGAGCAGTACTTC. This yields the protein CASSSSYEQYF.